Each of the 28 T cell receptor beta chains below was sequenced from the same sample in a study of post-analysis software for immune sequencing data (dated by TCRdb to the mid-2010s). Results the study describes overall, beyond this receptor: Patients showed significantly higher frequencies than controls for roughly 5 TRBV segments, among them TRBV5-6, TRBV5-1 and TRBV20-1.

The library was generated by PCR. For sequencing, an Illumina HiSeq 2500 was employed. Unique molecular identifiers were incorporated into TCR beta cDNA libraries to reduce PCR and sequencing biases. The raw public data were reprocessed by TCRdb itself: fastp quality trimming at Q25, MiXCR clonotype calling, in-frame beta chains only. Rows with one shared CDR3 protein collapse into an entry with the most common genes and DNA. The sample table shows hundreds of thousands of distinct CDR3 sequences, and roughly 58% are seen once. Roughly 4.4% of the sample is in the top ten clones. Which antigens these TCRs recognize remains unknown. Sequencing was carried out using blood. Every receptor here comes from a girl aged 10 to 17 with multiple sclerosis.

This clonotype has just a few counts. The V and J genes are TRBV20-1 and TRBJ1-2, with 9 bases lining up with TRBD1. Germline V gives CDR1 DFQATT, CDR2 SNEGSKA (reference sequence). With V trimmed by 6 bases and J by 4 bases, 6 bases remained unmatched. This CDR3 is 13 amino acids long. As DNA, the CDR3 is TGCAGTGCCCGGGACAGGGACCTCTATGGCTACACCTTC. Translation: CSARDRDLYGYTF.

The DNA of the CDR3 is TGTGCCAGCAGTTTATACAGGGAAGATACGCAGTATTTT. Protein: CASSLYREDTQYF. This chain uses TRBV12-3 or TRBV12-4 with TRBJ2-3; tentative D call: TRBD1 (6 bases). The CDR3 runs to 13 residues. Trimming took 2 bases from V and 5 from J, leaving 8 bases between them.

J is TRBJ2-3 and V is TRBV4-1, with 7 bases aligning to TRBD2. Per germline, CDR1 MGHRA and CDR2 YSYEKL. Losses at the gene ends were 2 bases for V and 0 bases for J; bases not matched to a gene: 5. The CDR3 is made up of 16 amino acids. The chain's CDR3 is CASSQTAGHSTDTQYF. The CDR3 DNA is TGCGCCAGCAGCCAAACAGCGGGGCATAGCACAGATACGCAGTATTTT.

V usage is TRBV29-1 and J usage is TRBJ1-2, with 10 bases fitting TRBD1. This CDR3 contains 15 residues. Trimming took 5 bases from V and 2 from J; bases not matched to a gene: 8. Germline V lookup: CDR1 SQVTM, CDR2 ANQGSEA. CDR3 bases: TGCAGCGTTCAACTGGGACAGGGGCGGAACTATGGCTACACCTTC. Protein sequence: CSVQLGQGRNYGYTF.

The chain combines TRBV7-3 with TRBJ1-1, with unresolved D. Germline V gene lookup returns CDR1 SGHTA and CDR2 FQGTGA. Trimming shortened V by 2 bases and J by 5 bases, and 9 bases separated the two germline ends. The length of the CDR3 is 13 residues. The CDR3 region is CASSLEGSTEAFF. CDR3 nucleotide sequence: TGTGCCAGCAGCTTAGAGGGTTCGACTGAAGCTTTCTTT.

This CDR3 is CASNRGTSSYEQYF. CDR3 bases: TGTGCCAGCAACAGAGGGACCAGCTCCTACGAGCAGTACTTC. V gene TRBV7-8 combines with J gene TRBJ2-7; D assignment may be TRBD1 or TRBD2 (5 bases each). The CDR3 covers 14 residues. Germline CDR1 reads SGHVS; CDR2 reads FQNEAQ. V lost 7 bases and J lost 0, with 13 bases in between.

Here the CDR3 DNA reads TGCGCCAGCAGCTTTCCCGGAGATACCACAGATACGCAGTATTTT. It translates to CASSFPGDTTDTQYF. V gene TRBV5-1 combines with J gene TRBJ2-3; D remains ambiguous. Trimming removed 2 bases at V and 2 bases at J, with 12 bases between. The germline V gene encodes CDR1 SGHRS and CDR2 YFSETQ. This CDR3 is 15 amino acids long.

The chain joins TRBV20-1 to TRBJ2-7, with D possibly TRBD1 on 6 matching bases. This CDR3 contains 13 residues. Germline assignment: CDR1 DFQATT and CDR2 SNEGSKA (reference sequence). V was trimmed by 6 bases and J by 6 bases, leaving 18 bases between them. CDR3 sequence reads: CSAGDTPSPEQYF. As DNA, the CDR3 is TGCAGTGCAGGGGACACACCTTCCCCCGAGCAGTACTTC.

Concerning this clonotype: Germline and junction disagree at one end, which may indicate a read error. The V gene is TRBV13, the J gene TRBJ2-7, with 8 bases that match TRBD2. There are 18 residues in the CDR3. Germline V gives CDR1 PRHDT, CDR2 FYEKMQ (reference sequence). In DNA, the CDR3 is TGTGCCAGCAGCCTTTCACTAGCGGACGGGGCGGGACCCTACGGGCAGTACTTC. Protein: CASSLSLADGAGPYGQYF.

The rearrangement uses TRBV6-2 or TRBV6-3 and TRBJ2-1; D is ambiguous. Trimming stripped 6 bases from V and 8 bases from J, with 11 bases between. The CDR3 loop spans 12 amino acids. Germline-derived CDR1 and CDR2 are MNHEY and SVGEGT. In nucleotides, the CDR3 is TGTGCCAGCAGCCTCCCCTGGGATGAGCAGTTCTTC. This sequence encodes CASSLPWDEQFF.

The sample holds a few counts of this clonotype. The chain carries TRBV7-9 and TRBJ1-6; D ambiguous. There are 13 residues in the CDR3. In germline, CDR1 is SEHNR, CDR2 FQNEAQ (reference sequence). With 2 bases removed from V and 9 bases from J, the gap between germline ends came to 8 bases. The CDR3 loop is CASSLNGVSPLHF. As DNA, the CDR3 is TGTGCCAGCAGCTTAAATGGAGTTTCACCCCTCCACTTT.

This clonotype appeared a few times. The chain carries TRBV29-1 and TRBJ1-1; maybe TRBD1 (5 bases). The CDR3 sequence is 14 residues long. V was cut by 0 bases and J by 11 bases, with 19 bases left in between. Per germline, CDR1 SQVTM and CDR2 ANQGSEA. The CDR3 DNA reads TGCAGCGTTGAAGAGCCCCAGGGTCTTTACGTGGCTTTCTTT. Residues: CSVEEPQGLYVAFF.

This clonotype turned up a few times. The rearrangement joins TRBV29-1 to TRBJ2-5; a weak D match, TRBD1 (6 bases). The germline V gene encodes CDR1 SQVTM and CDR2 ANQGSEA. CDR3 size: 14 residues. Trimming left V 6 bases short and J 0 bases short, with 14 bases between. The CDR3 nucleotides are TGCAGCGTCGAACAGGGCCCGTACCAAGAGACCCAGTACTTC. This encodes CSVEQGPYQETQYF.

In regard to this clonotype: At one boundary the junction diverges from the germline segment, which might be a read error. The genes are TRBV11-3 and TRBJ2-1; 8 nucleotides agree with TRBD2. Germline CDR1 reads SGHNT; CDR2 reads YENEEA. This CDR3 is built from 16 residues. The CDR3 is CASSLGSLGRANEQVF. Written as DNA, the CDR3 is TGTGCCAGCAGCTTAGGGTCTCTCGGGAGGGCCAATGAGCAGGTCTTC.

The V and J genes are TRBV28 and TRBJ2-3; 7 positions agree with TRBD2. Germline trimming cut 4 bases from V and 9 bases from J; bases unmatched to any gene: 16. CDR1 MDHEN and CDR2 SYDVKM come from the germline V gene. The CDR3 spans 16 residues. In nucleotides, the CDR3 is TGTGCCAGCAGTTCTTTAGCGGGTGCCCCCCCCAACACGCAGTATTTT. Residues: CASSSLAGAPPNTQYF.

This clonotype has just a few counts. This chain links TRBV7-9 with TRBJ2-5; D not certain. The last part of the DNA fits TRBJ2-7 better; the J call may be wrong. Germline V CDR1 and CDR2: SEHNR, FQNEAQ (reference sequence). The CDR3 runs to 12 residues. In nucleotides, the CDR3 is TGTGCCAGCAGCTTTGGGTCCCACGAGCAGTACTTC. This encodes CASSFGSHEQYF.

For the CDR3, the DNA is TGCGCCAGCAGCTGGGGTCTTCCAGGGGGCTTCGGTGAAAAACTGTTTTTT. The encoded protein is CASSWGLPGGFGEKLFF. The rearrangement uses TRBV5-1 and TRBJ1-4, with TRBD1 matching 8 bases. CDR3 length: 17 residues. CDR1 is SGHRS, CDR2 YFSETQ, per germline. Trimming took 3 bases from V and 7 from J; bases not matched to a gene: 14.

This clonotype was recorded a few times. V is TRBV20-1 and J is TRBJ2-5; 7 positions match TRBD1. The CDR3 contains 14 residues. Trimming cost V 1 base and J 3 bases; bases outside gene matches: 5. Per the germline V gene, CDR1 is DFQATT and CDR2 is SNEGSKA (reference sequence). CDR3 DNA sequence: TGCAGTGCTAGAGTGACAGGGCAAAAAGAGACCCAGTACTTC. Translating gives CSARVTGQKETQYF.

This chain connects TRBV5-1 to TRBJ2-4; TRBD2 matches 7 bases. The J segment lost 13 bases and the V segment lost 1 base, leaving 11 bases of the junction unmatched. The CDR3 is 14 amino acids. Germline CDR1 is SGHRS and CDR2 is YFSETQ. CDR3 in amino acids: CASSLQRDPEEQYF. DNA for the CDR3: TGCGCCAGCAGCTTGCAGCGGGATCCTGAGGAGCAGTACTTC.

This sequence joins TRBV6-1 and TRBJ2-1; tentatively, D is TRBD2 (5 bases). Germline V gene data show CDR1 as MNHNS and CDR2 as SASEGT. The CDR3 contains 16 residues. V shed 0 bases and J shed 8 bases, with 17 bases lying between them. This CDR3 is CASSEALRVGGDEQFF. Written as DNA, the CDR3 is TGTGCCAGCAGTGAAGCTCTGAGGGTCGGAGGCGATGAGCAGTTCTTC.

In DNA, the CDR3 is TGTGCCACCAGCAGAGCCCGGGACTTACAAGAGACCCAGTACTTC. It translates to CATSRARDLQETQYF. This chain joins TRBV15 and TRBJ2-5, with a possible D match to TRBD2 (6 bases). Deletions cut 1 base from V and 2 bases from J, with 11 bases between. CDR1 is LNHNV and CDR2 is YYDKDF in the germline V gene (reference sequence). This CDR3 is 15 amino acids long. Complete variable domain (other parts from reference TRBV15 and TRBJ2-5): DAMVIQNPRYQVTQFGKPVTLSCSQTLNHNVMYWYQQKSSQAPKLLFHYYDKDFNNEADTPDNFQSRRPNTSFCFLDIRSPGLGDTAMYLCATSRARDLQETQYFGPGTRLLVL.

This clonotype was observed a handful of times. The chain links TRBV29-1 to TRBJ1-1; D gene unclear. V shed 3 bases and J shed 5 bases, with 16 bases lying between them. Germline lookup yields CDR1 SQVTM and CDR2 ANQGSEA. This CDR3 spans 14 amino acids. CDR3 in amino acids: CSVEGRVAKTEAFF. DNA of the CDR3: TGCAGCGTTGAGGGTAGGGTGGCCAAGACTGAAGCTTTCTTT.

This sequence joins TRBV20-1 and TRBJ2-7; D remains unclear. Germline lookup yields CDR1 DFQATT and CDR2 SNEGSKA (reference sequence). CDR3 size: 12 residues. Deletions cut 0 bases from V and 0 bases from J, with 3 bases between. The CDR3 sequence is CSARDISYEQYF. In DNA form, the CDR3 reads TGCAGTGCTAGAGATATCTCCTACGAGCAGTACTTC.

This clonotype was counted a single time. The chain carries TRBV20-1 and TRBJ1-2; D call uncertain. The CDR3 covers 16 residues. Germline-derived CDR1 and CDR2 are DFQATT and SNEGSKA (reference sequence). V was pared by 0 bases and J by 2 bases, with 16 bases between. CDR3 region: CSARDPRFPRNYGYTF. CDR3 coding DNA: TGCAGTGCTAGAGATCCCAGGTTTCCCAGGAACTATGGCTACACCTTC.

This clonotype came up once. The genes are TRBV7-8 and TRBJ2-1, with D hard to call. TRBJ2-7 explains the end of the DNA better; the J call may be wrong. Per the germline V gene, CDR1 is SGHVS and CDR2 is FQNEAQ. This CDR3 is built from 12 residues. CDR3 sequence (DNA): TGTGCCAGCAGCCACATGACCAACGAGCAGTACTTC. This translates into CASSHMTNEQYF.

V gene TRBV6-5 combines with J gene TRBJ1-2; 7 bases are shared with TRBD1. Germline V CDR1 and CDR2: MNHEY, SVGAGI. The CDR3 consists of 15 residues. J was trimmed by 0 bases and V by 4 bases; bases with no gene match: 5. The CDR3 DNA reads as TGTGCCAGCAGTTTGGACAGGCGACCTAACTATGGCTACACCTTC. This gives the protein CASSLDRRPNYGYTF.

The V call is TRBV10-3, the J call TRBJ2-1; TRBD2 agrees at 7 bases. The CDR3 contains 15 residues. Germline CDR1 ENHRY, CDR2 SYGVKD. The ends lost 2 bases at V and 6 bases at J; junction bases unmatched: 7. CDR3 DNA sequence: TGTGCCATCAGTGAGGTTGGCAGGGAGGGCAATGAGCAGTTCTTC. This codes for CAISEVGREGNEQFF.

There are a few counts of this clonotype. The genes are TRBV29-1 and TRBJ2-7, with D perhaps matching TRBD1 or TRBD2 (5 bases each). The germline gives CDR1 SQVTM, CDR2 ANQGSEA. The CDR3 consists of 12 residues. V lost 6 bases and J 5 bases, leaving 14 bases between the germline ends. Here the CDR3 DNA reads TGCAGCGTGAGGGCAGGGATAAACGAGCAGTACTTC. Its protein is CSVRAGINEQYF.